This T cell receptor (beta chain) was identified during a study of T cell repertoires in cytomegalovirus infection. Study details: Indications came from public TCR beta signatures; they pointed to CMV infection and to a matching HLA type.

Between the trimmed V and J ends, which lost 1 base and 3 bases, there was a span of 9 bases. The CDR3 loop spans 15 amino acids. Germline V gene lookup returns CDR1 SNHLY and CDR2 FYNNEI. This clonotype was seen many times. Its antigen is still unknown. Overall study findings and caveats: In two of eight donors, the top clonotype was HLA-C-restricted CMV-specific. Frequencies of public TCR beta families were cumulated, and this identified carriers of CMV plus the relevant HLA.

TCRdb ran MiXCR on the reads and lists one entry per CDR3 protein. The data hold 310,000 or so distinct CDR3 sequences, with roughly 15% observed a single time. The sequence was collected from a human donor in good health (CMV status not recorded). Some clones in this sample may be carry-over from other donors' samples. The V and J genes are TRBV2 and TRBJ2-2; no reliable D call. What was sequenced was PBMCs. The CDR3 nucleotides are TGTGCCAGCAGTGAAGGGTTCGGGTACACCGGGGAGCTGTTTTTT. Protein sequence: CASSEGFGYTGELFF.